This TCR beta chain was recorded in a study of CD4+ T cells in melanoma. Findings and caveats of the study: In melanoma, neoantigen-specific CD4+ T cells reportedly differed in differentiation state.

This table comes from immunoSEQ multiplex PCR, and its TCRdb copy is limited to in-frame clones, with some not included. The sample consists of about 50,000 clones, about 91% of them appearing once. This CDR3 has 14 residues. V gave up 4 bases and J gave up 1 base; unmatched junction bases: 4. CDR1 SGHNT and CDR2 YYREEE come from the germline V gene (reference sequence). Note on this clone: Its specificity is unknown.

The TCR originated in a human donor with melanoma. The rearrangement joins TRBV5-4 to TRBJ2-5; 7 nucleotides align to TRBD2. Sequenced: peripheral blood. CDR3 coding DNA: TGTGCCAGCAGCCAAAGCGGGGCCCAAGAGACCCAGTACTTC. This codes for CASSQSGAQETQYF.